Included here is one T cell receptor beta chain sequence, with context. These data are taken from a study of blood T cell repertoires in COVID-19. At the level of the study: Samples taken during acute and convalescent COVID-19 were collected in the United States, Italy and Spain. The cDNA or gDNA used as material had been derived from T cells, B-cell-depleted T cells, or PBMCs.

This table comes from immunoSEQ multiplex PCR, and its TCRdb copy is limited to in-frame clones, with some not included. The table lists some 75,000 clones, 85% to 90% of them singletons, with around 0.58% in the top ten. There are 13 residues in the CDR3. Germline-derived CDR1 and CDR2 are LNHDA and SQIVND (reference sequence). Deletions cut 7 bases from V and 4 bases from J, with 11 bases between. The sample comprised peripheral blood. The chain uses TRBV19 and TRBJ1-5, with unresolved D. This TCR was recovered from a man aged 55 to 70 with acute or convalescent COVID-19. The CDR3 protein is CASTREGNQPQHF. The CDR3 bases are TGTGCCAGTACCCGAGAGGGTAATCAGCCCCAGCATTTT.